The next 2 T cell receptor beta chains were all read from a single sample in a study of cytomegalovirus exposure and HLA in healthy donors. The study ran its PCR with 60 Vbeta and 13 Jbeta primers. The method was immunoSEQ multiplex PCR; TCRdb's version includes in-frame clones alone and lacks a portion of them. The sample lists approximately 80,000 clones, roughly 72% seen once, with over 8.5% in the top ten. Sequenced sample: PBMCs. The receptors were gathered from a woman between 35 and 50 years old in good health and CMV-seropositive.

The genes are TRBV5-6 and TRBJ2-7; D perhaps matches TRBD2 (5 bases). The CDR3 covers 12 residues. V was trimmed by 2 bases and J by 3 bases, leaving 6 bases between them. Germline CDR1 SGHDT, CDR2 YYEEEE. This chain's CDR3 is CASSFEGYEQYF. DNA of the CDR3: TGTGCCAGCAGCTTTGAGGGCTACGAGCAGTACTTC.

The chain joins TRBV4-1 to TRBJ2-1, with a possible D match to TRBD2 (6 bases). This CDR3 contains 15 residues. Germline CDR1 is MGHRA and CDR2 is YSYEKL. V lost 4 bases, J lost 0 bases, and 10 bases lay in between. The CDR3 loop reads CASSRGVTSYNEQFF. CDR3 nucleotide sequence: TGCGCCAGCAGCCGGGGGGTAACCTCCTACAATGAGCAGTTCTTC.